This TCR beta chain was recovered during a study of T cell repertoires in cytomegalovirus infection. Across the whole study: Shared public TCR beta signatures pointed to both CMV infection and a matching HLA type. Study-level findings and limits: Of the TCR beta families, the public ones yielded a cumulative frequency that identified carriers of CMV plus the relevant HLA. Across the ex vivo response, the dominant clonotypes were HLA-C-restricted CMV-specific TCR beta clonotypes.

A single record per CDR3 protein comes from TCRdb applying MiXCR to the reads. The sample holds 150,000 to 200,000 distinct CDR3 sequences, about 21% seen once. This clonotype was recorded many times. Its antigen is not known. The V gene's germline CDR1 is MDHEN and CDR2 SYDVKM. CDR3 size: 13 residues. Trimming took off 7 bases at V and 13 bases at J, with 22 bases between the two ends. The V call is TRBV28, the J call TRBJ2-5; tentative D call: TRBD2 (7 bases). What was sequenced was PBMCs. This receptor was obtained from a human donor in good health (CMV status not recorded). Some clones in this sample may be carry-over from other donors' samples. This CDR3 is CASNFGGGGVRYF. The CDR3, as DNA: TGTGCCAGCAACTTTGGTGGGGGGGGCGTAAGGTACTTC.